The source of this T cell receptor (beta chain) is a study of OX40 agonist ivuxolimab in advanced cancers. Peripheral blood came from all dose cohorts at three timepoints. Method: immunoSEQ multiplex PCR; TCRdb's copy keeps in-frame clones and lacks some. Altogether 80,000 or so clones are present, more than 75% being singletons, with the ten largest covering roughly 0.32%. This CDR3 spans 15 amino acids. The V gene lost 2 bases and the J gene lost 2 bases, with 10 bases spanning the gap. Germline V lookup: CDR1 MNHEY, CDR2 SMNVEV (reference sequence). Study results and limitations: At 0.1 to 3.0 mg/kg and by week 6, CD4+ and CD8+ T cells in the blood had expanded clonally.

In regard to this clone: Its target is not known.

The source material was CD4+ or CD8+ T cells sorted from blood, sampled in a trial of the OX40 agonist ivuxolimab. The chain combines TRBV27 with TRBJ2-1; the D is unclear. This clonotype originated in an adult with an advanced solid tumor such as melanoma, head and neck, liver or kidney cancer. The CDR3 bases are TGTGCCAGCAGTTTAAGCCTAGGTCCCTACAATGAGCAGTTCTTC. This codes for CASSLSLGPYNEQFF.